Each of the 8 T cell receptor beta chains below was sequenced from the same sample in a study of T cell repertoires in ileal Crohn's disease. This table comes from immunoSEQ multiplex PCR, and its TCRdb copy is limited to in-frame clones, with some not included. The repertoire has some 60,000 clones, roughly 89% of them found once; the top ten carry about 2%. Time point here: neoterminal ileum biopsy at postoperative endoscopy, about 6 months after surgery. The sample consisted of ileal tissue. The source is an adult with Crohn's disease.

Comments on this clone: Other DNA sequences of this sample code for an identical CDR3. This chain uses TRBV5-6 with TRBJ2-1; tentative D call: TRBD2 (5 bases). CDR3 length equals 16 residues. Germline CDR1 is SGHDT and CDR2 is YYEEEE. V was trimmed by 1 base and J by 0 bases, leaving 11 bases between them. CDR3 loop: CASSLPSGSSYNEQFF. The DNA of the CDR3 is TGTGCCAGCAGCTTGCCCAGCGGTAGCTCCTACAATGAGCAGTTCTTC.

CDR3 amino acids: CASSLWAGNEQFF. DNA of the CDR3: TGTGCCAGCAGCTTATGGGCAGGCAATGAGCAGTTCTTC. This sequence joins TRBV11-3 and TRBJ2-1; D is unclear. Germline loops: CDR1 SGHNT, CDR2 YENEEA. The V gene lost 2 bases and the J gene lost 6 bases, with 8 bases spanning the gap. The CDR3 is 13 amino acids.

This chain joins TRBV16 and TRBJ2-1; TRBD2 matches at 7 bases. CDR1 and CDR2 (germline): KGHSY, FQNENV. This CDR3 is 18 amino acids long. Trimming at V came to 3 bases and at J to 8 bases, leaving 19 bases not matched to a gene. The CDR3 nucleotides read TGTGCCAGCAGCCATTTACTCCAAGGAGGGAGGGTTATCGATGAGCAGTTCTTC. Its translation: CASSHLLQGGRVIDEQFF.

The V gene is TRBV5-4, the J gene TRBJ2-7, with 12 bases lining up with TRBD2. CDR3 size: 15 residues. Germline trimming cut 4 bases from V and 4 bases from J; bases unmatched to any gene: 6. Germline CDR1 reads SGHNT; CDR2 reads YYREEE (reference sequence). The CDR3 DNA sequence: TGTGCCAGCAGCGATCCGACTAGCGGGAGTTACGAGCAGTACTTC. Its translation: CASSDPTSGSYEQYF.

The chain carries TRBV5-1 and TRBJ1-1; weak D call: TRBD1 (6 bases). The CDR3 extends over 15 amino acids. Germline V gives CDR1 SGHRS, CDR2 YFSETQ. V lost 1 base, J lost 0 bases, and 10 bases lay in between. The CDR3 DNA reads TGCGCCAGCAGCTTGCTGGGACACATGAACACTGAAGCTTTCTTT. Translated: CASSLLGHMNTEAFF.

The chain is built from TRBV4-3 and TRBJ2-1; TRBD1 is a possible D gene (5 bases). Germline CDR1 and CDR2: LGHNA and YSLEER. V lost 0 bases and J 8 bases, leaving 14 bases between the germline ends. The CDR3 is 15 residues long. DNA of the CDR3: TGCGCCAGCAGCCAAGAAGGCAGGGTCCGCGATGAGCAGTTCTTC. Amino acids: CASSQEGRVRDEQFF.

V is TRBV5-1 and J is TRBJ2-7; 7 nucleotides line up with TRBD2. This CDR3 comprises 16 residues. CDR1 SGHRS and CDR2 YFSETQ come from the germline V gene. The junction had 12 bases not matched to a gene; V was cut back by 1 base and J by 5 bases. CDR3 residues: CASSLIGGVSIDEQYF. CDR3 bases: TGCGCCAGCAGCTTGATTGGGGGGGTCTCTATCGACGAGCAGTACTTC.

The chain is built from TRBV5-4 and TRBJ1-3; D unresolved. The V and J ends lost 0 bases and 0 bases respectively, with 7 bases between them. The V gene's germline CDR1 is SGHNT and CDR2 YYREEE (reference sequence). The CDR3 has 15 amino acids. The chain's CDR3 is CASSLGSHSGNTIYF. In nucleotides, the CDR3 is TGTGCCAGCAGCTTGGGTTCCCACTCTGGAAACACCATATATTTT.